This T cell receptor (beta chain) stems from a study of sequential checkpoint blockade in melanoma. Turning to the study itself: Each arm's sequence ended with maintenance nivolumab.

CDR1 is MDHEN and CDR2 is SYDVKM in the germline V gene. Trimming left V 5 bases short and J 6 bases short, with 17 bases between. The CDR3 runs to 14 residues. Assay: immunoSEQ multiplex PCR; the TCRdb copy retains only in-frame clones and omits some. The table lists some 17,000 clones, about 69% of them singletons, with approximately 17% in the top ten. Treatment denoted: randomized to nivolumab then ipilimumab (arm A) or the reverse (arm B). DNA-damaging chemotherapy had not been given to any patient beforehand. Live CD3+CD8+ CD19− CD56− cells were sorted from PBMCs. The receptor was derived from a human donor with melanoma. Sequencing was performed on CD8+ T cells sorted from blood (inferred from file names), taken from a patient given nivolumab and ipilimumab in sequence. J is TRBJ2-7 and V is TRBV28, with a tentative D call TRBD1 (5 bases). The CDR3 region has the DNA TGTGCCAGCAGTCCCCTACGACAGTTACCCGAGCAGTACTTC. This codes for CASSPLRQLPEQYF.